Below, one T cell receptor beta chain is given with its context. Its antigen is unknown. No qualities accompany the bases; no much larger clone lies one base away. The CDR3 measures 14 amino acids from cysteine to phenylalanine. The only DNA kept is the CDR3, 42 bases in frame from the first base. The junction shows trimming of 1 base on V and 2 bases on J, plus 8 bases between the germline ends. From a lookup of the germline V gene, CDR1 and CDR2 are MGHRA and YSYEKL. The data were taken from a study of shared clonotypes between healthy human individuals (dated by TCRdb to 2020 to 2022). About the study as a whole: The cohort included a few men and a couple of women between 18 and 49 years of age. For each donor, CD4 naive and CD4 memory were each run on three plates, CD8 naive on two plates, and CD8 memory on one plate. To estimate repertoire size and how much clonotypes are shared between individuals, the study performed deep sequencing of blood TCR repertoires from roughly five healthy adults. Different laboratories and diverse techniques were used to prepare libraries and sequence TCR repertoires, to increase sequencing depth and limit assay-specific biases. Leukapheresis yielded between about 0.8 and 8.9 billion PBMCs per donor.

Healthy HIV-negative adults with no recently reported acute infections or vaccinations were included as donors. Only Caucasian adults living in Nashville, Tennessee, USA were represented among the donors. CD4+ T cells were enriched by magnetic negative selection; naive cells were then positively selected on CD45RA, and the negative fraction formed the memory subset. After blood collection by leukapheresis, PBMCs were isolated using Ficoll-Histopaque density gradient centrifugation and then cryopreserved in the vapor phase of liquid nitrogen. Analytical flow cytometry was used to check the purity and quantity of each magnetically sorted T cell population. Genomic DNA was isolated from every sorted fraction and measured by UV absorbance on a Nanodrop 2000c. TCR CDR3 regions were amplified from genomic DNA by multiplex PCR using the deep immunoSEQ assay. For each cell subset, the extracted genomic DNA was distributed evenly across all wells of several immunoSEQ 96-well plates, and each plate served as one replicate. Each replicate PCR for sorted subsets received roughly 0.2 ug genomic DNA, equal to tens of thousands of T cell genomes. Purified libraries were measured with a Qubit 3.0 fluorometer, size-checked on a Bioanalyzer 2100, and measured again with the KAPA Library Quantification kit. Each immunoSEQ 96-well plate was sequenced on its own single-read 150-cycle Illumina NextSeq 550 flow cell. The paper's data handling went like this. The immunoSEQ output contained only junctional sequences without quality scores, so filtering could not match that applied to full-length reads. To assign V/J genes and CDR3, sequences were annotated against IMGT germline references using PyIR, a Python wrapper for IgBLAST v1.9. Any read was removed if the V/J assignment was weak (E-value above 1e-6), the CDR3 was missing, or the read contained stop codons, out-of-frame junctions, or ambiguous translated residues. A V3J clonotype was defined by an identical inferred V gene, J gene, and CDR3 amino acid sequence. Percentage overlap between repertoires was calculated by dividing the number of shared unique clonotypes by the size of the smaller repertoire. Three approaches were used to assess repertoire richness: RTK rarefaction, the Chao1 estimator, and Recon v2.1 estimates of unobserved clonotypes. OLGA was used to compute generation probabilities for all TCRbeta clonotypes that the gDNA method yielded from a few donors. The table comes from immuneACCESS by way of TCRdb, which keeps in-frame sequences with V and J called. Part of the clones is missing from these tables; in studies checked, under half for an unresolved V gene and the rest for unknown reasons. V and J calls and clone size are given by that table; D and trimming were obtained from the DNA. For this sample there are 850,000 to 1,200,000 clones; about 75% appear just once. Of the sample, around 1.5% is held by the ten largest clones.

What the research found in general, with its limitations: The small number of donors limited the genetic and exposure-history diversity represented. Even with the large sequencing depth, rarefaction of the sorted-subset datasets indicated that sequencing was incomplete. Larger estimated clonotype richness was generally found for naive subsets than for memory subsets. Compared with non-shared clonotypes, the clonotypes found in all four sorted-subset donors had higher generation probabilities. Sampling was restricted to blood, and TCR repertoires in tissue are likely to differ from TCR repertoires in blood. Pairwise subsampling indicated that sequencing depth was expected to affect the degree of clonotype sharing among donors. Across four donors, about 4.5% of naive CD4, 3.5% of naive CD8, about 2.3% of memory CD4, and roughly 0.4% of memory CD8 clonotypes were shared.

Sequenced input: memory CD4+ T cells sorted from blood. In the paper's terms, the cell subset or site label means: CD45RA-negative fraction. The clonotype was recovered from a man aged 18 to 29 in good health. The V and J genes are TRBV4-1 and TRBJ1-2; no D gene can be assigned with confidence. The DNA is as follows: TGCGCCAGCAGCCAAGTTTTGGGCAACTATGGCTACACCTTC. Its protein is CASSQVLGNYGYTF.